A single sample is the source of the 24 T cell receptor beta chains below, sequenced in a study of identical twins. TCRdb reprocessed the 5' RACE reads with MiXCR, giving one entry per CDR3 protein. The table includes about 700,000 distinct CDR3 sequences, around 6% detected once. Material for sequencing was naive T cells sorted from blood. These receptors came from a man between 18 and 29 years old in good health.

This clonotype was recorded a few times. J is TRBJ2-7 and V is TRBV4-2, with 7 bases fitting TRBD2. The V gene's germline CDR1 is LGHNA and CDR2 YNFKEQ. This CDR3 spans 17 amino acids. The V segment lost 1 base and the J segment 5 bases; nucleotides outside the gene matches: 14. CDR3 nucleotides: TGTGCCAGCAGCCAAGGATCCTGGGAGGGCCGGGGGAACGAGCAGTACGTC. This gives the protein CASSQGSWEGRGNEQYV.

This clonotype was seen ten or more times. This chain uses TRBV6-6 with TRBJ2-7, with D possibly matching TRBD1 (5 bases). The V end lost 6 bases, the J end lost 10 bases, and 19 bases lay between the germline ends. CDR3 length equals 13 residues. CDR1 is MNHNY, CDR2 SVGAGI, per germline (reference sequence). The CDR3 DNA reads TGTGCCAGCAGGTCCGGGTCAAGGGGCAATCAGTACTTC. Protein: CASRSGSRGNQYF.

This clonotype was recorded at least ten times. The chain combines TRBV12-3 or TRBV12-4 with TRBJ2-5; weak D call: TRBD1 (5 bases). V was clipped by 6 bases and J by 0 bases, with 8 bases between them. This CDR3 region has 13 residues. The CDR3 nucleotides are TGTGCCAGCAGCCGACAGTACCAAGAGACCCAGTACTTC. Translation: CASSRQYQETQYF.

This clonotype was counted at least ten times. The chain recombines TRBV29-1 with TRBJ1-2; 7 positions agree with TRBD1. The CDR3 spans 16 residues. V trimming: 0 bases; J trimming: 0 bases; junction bases outside the gene matches: 7. The germline V gene has CDR1 SQVTM and CDR2 ANQGSEA. CDR3 nucleotides: TGCAGCGTTGAAGATTCGCAGGGGGAGACTAACTATGGCTACACCTTC. It translates to CSVEDSQGETNYGYTF.

This clonotype has at least ten counts. V and J are TRBV29-1 and TRBJ1-2; no reliable D call. V shed 5 bases and J shed 2 bases, with 9 bases lying between them. The CDR3 has 12 amino acids. The germline V gene encodes CDR1 SQVTM and CDR2 ANQGSEA. The CDR3 sequence: CSVYRKNYGYTF. In nucleotides, the CDR3 is TGCAGCGTTTACAGAAAAAACTATGGCTACACCTTC.

This clonotype has only a few counts. The chain uses TRBV20-1 and TRBJ1-3; unclear D gene. The germline V gene encodes CDR1 DFQATT and CDR2 SNEGSKA (reference sequence). Trimming stripped 0 bases from V and 2 bases from J, with 11 bases between. This CDR3 has 15 residues. The CDR3 here is CSARDPSGPGNTIYF. The DNA of the CDR3 is TGCAGTGCTAGAGATCCGAGTGGGCCTGGAAACACCATATATTTT.

This clonotype was counted many times. The chain has TRBV20-1 and TRBJ2-4, with D perhaps assigned TRBD1 or TRBD2 (5 bases each). Per the germline V gene, CDR1 is DFQATT and CDR2 is SNEGSKA (reference sequence). V lost 6 bases to trimming and J lost 6 bases, with 18 bases between them. CDR3 length equals 14 residues. CDR3 amino acids: CSALGRLGRNIQYF. The CDR3 DNA is TGCAGTGCCCTGGGACGGCTGGGAAGAAACATTCAGTACTTC.

This clonotype showed up just a few times. The chain has TRBV24-1 and TRBJ2-3; the match to TRBD1 covers 9 bases. The CDR3 sequence is 17 residues long. Germline loops: CDR1 KGHDR, CDR2 SFDVKD. V lost 3 bases, J lost 1 base, and 7 bases stayed unmatched. This CDR3 reads CATSDPGQGYGTDTQYF. CDR3 bases: TGTGCCACCAGTGATCCTGGACAGGGGTATGGCACAGATACGCAGTATTTT.

About this clonotype: This may stem from a read error, because a much larger clone lies one nucleotide away. The chain combines TRBV5-4 with TRBJ2-1, with D perhaps matching TRBD1 (6 bases). Trimming cost V 2 bases and J 8 bases, with 11 bases left between them. Germline loops: CDR1 SGHNT, CDR2 YYREEE (reference sequence). This CDR3 comprises 13 residues. The CDR3 sequence: CASSLTGSDEQFF. The CDR3, as DNA: TGTGCCAGCAGCTTAACAGGGTCAGATGAGCAGTTCTTC. Full variable domain (rest looked up from reference TRBV5-4 and TRBJ2-1): ETGVTQSPTHLIKTRGQQVTLRCSSQSGHNTVSWYQQALGQGPQFIFQYYREEENGRGNFPPRFSGLQFPNYSSELNVNALELDDSALYLCASSLTGSDEQFFGPGTRLTVL.

This clonotype came up a few times. This sequence joins TRBV29-1 and TRBJ2-1; the D gene is possibly TRBD2 (5 bases). Germline lookup yields CDR1 SQVTM and CDR2 ANQGSEA. This CDR3 contains 15 residues. Trimming took off 5 bases at V and 5 bases at J, with 19 bases between the two ends. CDR3 nucleotide sequence: TGCAGCGTTACCAGACTATTAGTAATAGACAATGAGCAGTTCTTC. It codes for CSVTRLLVIDNEQFF.

Ten or more counts support this clonotype. CDR3 sequence: CASSYDPPLAGLVGEQFF. CDR3 sequence (DNA): TGTGCCAGCAGCTACGACCCTCCACTAGCGGGATTGGTGGGAGAGCAGTTCTTC. The chain is built from TRBV7-6 and TRBJ2-1, with 10 bases aligning to TRBD2. Looked up from germline, CDR1 is SGHVS and CDR2 is FNYEAQ. The CDR3 totals 18 residues. Germline trimming cut 4 bases from V and 10 bases from J; bases unmatched to any gene: 19.

This clonotype was seen ten or more times. This sequence joins TRBV6-5 and TRBJ2-4; D possibly matches TRBD1 or TRBD2 (5 bases each). The CDR3 spans 18 residues. V was trimmed by 0 bases and J by 0 bases, leaving 15 bases between them. The V gene's germline CDR1 is MNHEY and CDR2 SVGAGI. CDR3 sequence reads: CASSYSSSTGGAKNIQYF. CDR3 bases: TGTGCCAGCAGTTACTCGAGTAGTACTGGGGGAGCCAAAAACATTCAGTACTTC.

The chain links TRBV20-1 to TRBJ2-2; the D is unclear. With 0 bases removed from V and 4 bases from J, the gap between germline ends came to 9 bases. The CDR3 is 14 residues long. Germline V gene lookup returns CDR1 DFQATT and CDR2 SNEGSKA (reference sequence). The CDR3 here is CSARDDDSTGELFF. In DNA, the CDR3 is TGCAGTGCTAGAGATGACGATTCCACCGGGGAGCTGTTTTTT.

This clonotype came up many times. The chain employs TRBV7-2 and TRBJ1-1, with TRBD1 matching over 10 bases. Trimming took 3 bases from V and 7 from J; bases not matched to a gene: 2. The V gene's germline CDR1 is SGHTA and CDR2 FQGNSA. This CDR3 has 13 amino acids. The CDR3 DNA follows: TGTGCCAGCAGCTTGGGACAGGGGATTGAAGCTTTCTTT. This codes for CASSLGQGIEAFF.

CDR3 nucleotides: TGTGCCAGCAGCTTGGGAAAGGGTTCACCCCTCCACTTT. This translates into CASSLGKGSPLHF. This sequence joins TRBV7-2 and TRBJ1-6, with no clear D. V was cut by 3 bases and J by 9 bases, with 9 bases left in between. Per germline, CDR1 SGHTA and CDR2 FQGNSA. The CDR3 is 13 amino acids.

In this sample, this clonotype turned up a few times. CDR3 protein: CATAQMREGYNEQFF. Here the CDR3 DNA reads TGTGCCACAGCCCAGATGCGGGAGGGATACAATGAGCAGTTCTTC. The chain uses TRBV24-1 and TRBJ2-1, with 9 positions matching TRBD2. V dropped 10 bases and J dropped 4; count of bases not matched to a gene: 10. Germline lookup yields CDR1 KGHDR and CDR2 SFDVKD. CDR3 length: 15 residues.

This clonotype has ten or more counts. The chain uses TRBV24-1 and TRBJ2-1, with 7 nucleotides matching TRBD1. The CDR3 contains 12 residues. The junction had 8 bases not matched to a gene; V was cut back by 12 bases and J by 7 bases. Germline CDR1 and CDR2: KGHDR and SFDVKD. CDR3 sequence reads: CASGTGANEQFF. CDR3 bases: TGTGCCTCCGGAACAGGGGCGAATGAGCAGTTCTTC.

This clonotype was detected many times. The J gene is TRBJ1-5, the V gene TRBV20-1, with TRBD1 identical over 8 bases. The germline V gene has CDR1 DFQATT and CDR2 SNEGSKA (reference sequence). The CDR3 covers 12 residues. V was pared by 7 bases and J by 7 bases, with 6 bases of the junction left unmatched. CDR3 DNA sequence: TGCAGTGGAGGACAGGGCTTACAGCCCCAGCATTTT. The encoded protein is CSGGQGLQPQHF.

The J gene is TRBJ1-6, the V gene TRBV11-2; D is undetermined. Germline V gene data show CDR1 as SGHAT and CDR2 as FQNNGV. This CDR3 contains 13 residues. The ends were cut back, 5 bases at V and 10 bases at J, with 12 bases in the middle. The CDR3 sequence is CASSQLPESPLHF. In nucleotides, the CDR3 is TGTGCCAGCAGCCAACTCCCGGAATCACCCCTCCACTTT.

This clonotype was found many times. The genes are TRBV30 and TRBJ2-7; the D gene could be TRBD1 or TRBD2 (6 bases each). Trimming cost V 4 bases and J 7 bases, with 17 bases left between them. The CDR3 has 13 residues. Germline V gene sequence: CDR1 GTSNPN, CDR2 SVGIG (reference sequence). Written as DNA, the CDR3 is TGTGCCTGGACTTACCCTGGGGGGCGGGAGCAGTACGTC. Translation gives CAWTYPGGREQYV.

This clonotype was counted between two and nine times. The chain uses TRBV6-2 or TRBV6-3 and TRBJ2-1; 13 nucleotides line up with TRBD2. Germline assignment: CDR1 MNHEY and CDR2 SVGEGT. Trimming at V came to 6 bases and at J to 9 bases, leaving 8 bases not matched to a gene. This CDR3 contains 15 residues. CDR3 sequence (DNA): TGTGCCAGCAGAAACGGACTAGCGGGAGTCGGTGAGCAGTTCTTC. Translating gives CASRNGLAGVGEQFF.

Ten or more counts support this clonotype. The chain is built from TRBV12-3 or TRBV12-4 and TRBJ1-5; 11 bases are a match to TRBD1. Trimming at V came to 5 bases and at J to 5 bases, leaving 2 bases not matched to a gene. The CDR3 length is 14 residues. The CDR3 loop reads CASSRTGGDQPQHF. CDR3 bases: TGTGCCAGCAGTCGGACAGGGGGCGATCAGCCCCAGCATTTT.

This clonotype was found a few times. The genes are TRBV5-1 and TRBJ2-1, with a possible D match to TRBD2 (6 bases). Trimming removed 0 bases at V and 14 bases at J, with 15 bases between. From germline, CDR1 is SGHRS and CDR2 YFSETQ. This CDR3 contains 13 residues. The CDR3 here is CASSLDVPGVEFF. DNA for the CDR3: TGCGCCAGCAGCTTGGATGTCCCGGGGGTTGAGTTCTTC.

This clonotype was seen at least ten times. This chain joins TRBV5-5 and TRBJ2-7, with no clear D. This CDR3 region has 14 residues. CDR1 and CDR2 from the germline V gene are SGHKS and YYEKEE (reference sequence). V was shortened by 0 bases and J by 2 bases, with 9 bases between the two germline ends. This CDR3 is CASSLEVNPYEQYF. The CDR3, as DNA: TGTGCCAGCAGCTTGGAGGTTAACCCCTACGAGCAGTACTTC.